The clone carrying this T cell receptor beta chain was recorded once. The sample comes from a study of technical replicates of blood from a handful of donors. Some clones are missing from TCRdb's copy, which holds only in-frame ones; the method was immunoSEQ multiplex PCR. The table shows tens of thousands of clones, with approximately 96% occurring only once. In germline, CDR1 is SGDLS, CDR2 YYNGEE. There are 15 residues in the CDR3. V was clipped by 1 base and J by 3 bases; unmatched bases: 3. The sequence derives from a human donor in good health. The material sequenced was T cells isolated from PBMCs. V gene TRBV9 combines with J gene TRBJ1-4; 7 bases align to TRBD1. The CDR3: CASSVLGTANEKLFF. CDR3 sequence (DNA): TGTGCCAGCAGCGTACTGGGGACAGCTAATGAAAAACTGTTTTTT.